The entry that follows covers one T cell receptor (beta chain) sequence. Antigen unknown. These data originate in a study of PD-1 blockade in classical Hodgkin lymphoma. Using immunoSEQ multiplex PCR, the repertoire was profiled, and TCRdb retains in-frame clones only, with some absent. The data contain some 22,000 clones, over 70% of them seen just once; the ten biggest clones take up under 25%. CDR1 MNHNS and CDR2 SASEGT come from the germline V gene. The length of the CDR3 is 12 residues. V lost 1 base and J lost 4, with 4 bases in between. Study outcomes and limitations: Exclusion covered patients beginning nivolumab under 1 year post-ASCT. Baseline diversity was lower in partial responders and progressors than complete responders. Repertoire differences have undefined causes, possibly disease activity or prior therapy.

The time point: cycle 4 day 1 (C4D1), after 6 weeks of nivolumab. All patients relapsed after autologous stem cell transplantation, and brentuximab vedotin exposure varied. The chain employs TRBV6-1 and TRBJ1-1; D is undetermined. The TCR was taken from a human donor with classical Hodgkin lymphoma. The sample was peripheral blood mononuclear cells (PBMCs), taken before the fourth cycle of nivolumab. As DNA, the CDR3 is TGTGCCAGCAGTGAAGAGGGCACTGAAGCTTTCTTT. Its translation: CASSEEGTEAFF.